The 8 T cell receptor beta chains below were found in one sample sequenced in a study of cytomegalovirus exposure and HLA in healthy donors. Researchers ran the PCR with 60 Vbeta and 13 Jbeta primers. Assay: immunoSEQ multiplex PCR; the TCRdb copy retains only in-frame clones and omits some. The sample contains about 150,000 clones, 84% of which appear only once. The material sequenced was PBMCs. Source of these receptors: a girl between 10 and 17 years old in good health and CMV-seropositive.

V usage is TRBV29-1 and J usage is TRBJ1-2; 7 bases are shared with TRBD1. The J segment lost 2 bases and the V segment lost 5 bases, leaving 8 bases of the junction unmatched. CDR3 size: 14 residues. The germline V gene has CDR1 SQVTM and CDR2 ANQGSEA. The chain's CDR3 is CSVPKTGANYGYTF. CDR3 coding DNA: TGCAGCGTTCCTAAAACAGGGGCGAACTATGGCTACACCTTC.

The chain carries TRBV27 and TRBJ2-5, with a weak D call TRBD2 (7 bases). CDR1 and CDR2 from the germline V gene are MNHEY and SMNVEV (reference sequence). V lost 11 bases to trimming and J lost 5 bases, with 21 bases between them. This CDR3 is built from 14 residues. The CDR3 reads CASRWGGAMETQYF. The CDR3 nucleotides are TGTGCCTCCCGATGGGGGGGGGCCATGGAGACCCAGTACTTC.

The CDR3 DNA follows: TGTGCCAGCAGTCTATCGACAGGTTCTACTGAAAAACTGTTTTTT. Its translation is CASSLSTGSTEKLFF. V is TRBV6-5 and J is TRBJ1-4; D is perhaps TRBD1 (6 bases). The germline gives CDR1 MNHEY, CDR2 SVGAGI. The CDR3 runs to 15 residues. Trimming removed 5 bases at V and 7 bases at J, with 17 bases between.

This chain links TRBV27 with TRBJ2-2, with TRBD2 matching over 9 bases. Trimming cost V 7 bases and J 7 bases; bases outside gene matches: 7. The CDR3 contains 14 residues. The germline V gene encodes CDR1 MNHEY and CDR2 SMNVEV (reference sequence). CDR3 protein: CASMGGGVLGELFF. The CDR3 DNA sequence: TGTGCCAGCATGGGCGGGGGGGTGCTCGGGGAGCTGTTTTTT.

This clone was detected only a few times. The J gene is TRBJ1-6, the V gene TRBV9, with 8 bases that match TRBD1. With 4 bases clipped from V and 8 bases from J, the junction kept 8 bases outside the gene matches. This CDR3 contains 15 residues. CDR1 is SGDLS and CDR2 is YYNGEE in the germline V gene. CDR3 sequence (DNA): TGTGCCAGCAGCCCATCCGGACAGGGCCATTCACCCCTCCACTTT. The encoded protein is CASSPSGQGHSPLHF.

V and J are TRBV6-4 and TRBJ1-1; D gene uncertain. The germline V gene has CDR1 MRHNA and CDR2 SNTAGT. V dropped 0 bases and J dropped 1 base, with 6 bases sitting between them. The CDR3 loop spans 14 amino acids. CDR3 nucleotide sequence: TGTGCCAGCAGTGACTCGGCAGAGAACACTGAAGCTTTCTTT. Residues: CASSDSAENTEAFF.

V and J are TRBV7-2 and TRBJ2-3, with 8 bases lining up with TRBD2. Germline V lookup: CDR1 SGHTA, CDR2 FQGNSA. CDR3 length: 16 amino acids. Unmatched junction bases numbered 13, after V lost 4 bases and J lost 7 bases. CDR3 protein: CASSSGFLAGLNTQYF. The CDR3 DNA follows: TGTGCCAGCAGCTCCGGTTTCTTAGCGGGGTTAAATACGCAGTATTTT.

This chain uses TRBV5-6 with TRBJ2-6, with a weak D call TRBD1 (5 bases). CDR3 size: 18 residues. CDR1 SGHDT and CDR2 YYEEEE come from the germline V gene. Between the trimmed V and J ends, which lost 2 bases and 2 bases, there was a span of 17 bases. The CDR3 DNA follows: TGTGCCAGCAGCTTCAGACAGAACAGGCGGACTGGGGCCAACGTCCTGACTTTC. Protein product: CASSFRQNRRTGANVLTF.